This T cell receptor (beta chain) appears in the sequencing data of a study of blood T cells in healthy people across ages. The CDR3 contains 14 residues. The V end was cut by 4 bases, the J end by 1 base, with 6 bases between. CDR1 is SGHRS and CDR2 is YFSETQ in the germline V gene. The sample holds many counts of this clonotype. At least 6 micrograms of total RNA were extracted per sample. A second PCR of about 6 to 12 cycles used a sample-barcoded 5' primer and a J-beta primer mix. TCRdb recomputed calls from the 5' RACE reads with MiXCR, one row per CDR3 protein. This sample yields 850,000 to 950,000 distinct CDR3 sequences, of which less than 35% are seen a single time; 17% belongs to the top ten.

The sequenced material came from blood. The chain recombines TRBV5-1 with TRBJ2-6; D is unclear. The origin of this receptor is a woman of 80 years or more in good health. CDR3 DNA: TGCGCCAGCAGCCCTCAATCTGGGGCCAACGTCCTGACTTTC. Protein product: CASSPQSGANVLTF.